This TCR beta chain was found in a study of blood T cells in healthy people across ages (dated by TCRdb to between 2015 and 2016). Some background on the complete study: In model experiments, template switching captured about one uniquely barcoded TCR beta cDNA molecule for every two T cells. Using deep sequencing normalized with unique cDNA molecular identifiers, the study measured how TCR beta repertoire diversity changes with age. The donors were divided into four age groups: young (average approximately 17 years), middle-aged (roughly 42), aged (about 60) and long-lived (roughly 88). To avoid experimental bias, donors of different ages were spread randomly across the sequencing lanes. Using the same blood draw, the study looked at two additional independent replicas of 1 million unique cDNA reads for two donors, one aged 18 to 29 and the other aged 80 or older. Paper-wide results and their limitations: Compared with the aged group, the long-lived group had more naive CD4+ T cells, fewer expanded clones and increased TCR diversity, a pattern suggesting age selection. Bulk unsorted PBMC profiling prevented conclusive comparison of naive and antigen-experienced compartments. Estimates of total diversity based on one million sequenced T cells were considered lower bounds and underestimates. Because the CMV infection status of the donors was unknown, age-related changes in expanded clonotypes may potentially have been confounded. The percentage of naive T cells measured by flow cytometry correlated strongly with observed TCR beta diversity. As age increased, observed TCR beta diversity per million T cells dropped in a roughly linear way, and a significant reduction was already evident by age 40.

Measured from the cysteine to the phenylalanine, the CDR3 is 15 residues long. Solely the CDR3 DNA is kept, with 45 bases framed from the first base. Looking up the germline V gene yields CDR1 SGHDN and CDR2 FVKESK. Trimming takes 1 base from V and 0 bases from J, and the germline ends sit 7 bases apart. The library was generated by 5' RACE. Sequencer: Illumina HiSeq 2500. A second PCR of roughly 7 to 12 cycles was performed with a sample-barcoded 5' primer and a J-beta primer mix. A unique molecular identifier was introduced onto each TCR beta cDNA molecule by a template-switch 5' adaptor carrying 12 random nucleotides. Each sample yielded at least 2.5 million CDR3-containing paired-end reads. The Mint cDNA synthesis kit, primed by a TRBC-specific oligonucleotide, was used to synthesize first-strand cDNA from all RNA. Following uracil-DNA glycosylase treatment, all cDNA underwent a first 18-cycle PCR with the universal primers M1SS and BC2_uni_R. The source study handled its data this way. For normalization, 1 million high-quality reads, each with a distinct molecular identifier, were randomly selected from each sample. Reads with shared molecular identifiers were discarded instead of being binned into consensus sequences. MiTCR, run with a Q25 quality threshold and the strictest error-elimination algorithm, handled CDR3 identification, clonotype clustering and error correction. A nonparametric unseen species model with Euler transformation was used to estimate a lower bound on total TCR beta diversity. TCRdb reprocessing: public reads trimmed at Q25 with fastp, clones called with MiXCR, in-frame beta chains kept. Identical CDR3 proteins give one entry, which carries the most common genes and DNA. The V and J calls reflect TCRdb's pipeline rather than the authors' work. The sample yields 1.4 million or so distinct CDR3 sequences; roughly 43% were counted once. Around 4% of the sample lies in the top ten.

Note on this clonotype: The antigen this receptor binds is unknown. One base away there is no much larger clone; base qualities are not given.

Systemically healthy Caucasian individuals from Russia, approximately 39 in total and aged roughly 6 to 95 years, were included as donors. About 9.8 milliliters of peripheral blood were drawn from each donor into EDTA-treated Vacutainer tubes. Ficoll-Paque density-gradient centrifugation was used to isolate PBMCs, with at least 6 million per sample. Trizol reagent was used to extract total RNA from PBMCs, with at least 6 micrograms per sample. For every donor, an aliquot of PBMCs went through flow cytometry to measure the percentages of naive CD45RAhigh/CD27high T cells. The clonotype originates from a woman under 30 in good health. Sample: blood. The V and J genes are TRBV14 and TRBJ2-1; the D gene cannot be resolved reliably. The nucleotide sequence reads TGTGCCAGCAGCCAAGTGACATCCTCCTACAATGAGCAGTTCTTC. This translates into CASSQVTSSYNEQFF.